The next 5 T cell receptor beta chains were all read from a single sample in a study of early T cells in non-severe SARS-CoV-2 infection. Each CDR3 protein is one row after TCRdb ran MiXCR on the 5' RACE reads. The sample shows nearly 30,000 distinct CDR3 sequences, approximately 5.4% of them seen only once. The sequenced sample was whole blood. All receptors derive from an adult who was a healthcare worker with PCR-confirmed SARS-CoV-2 infection or an uninfected control (not recorded which).

This clonotype was seen repeatedly, ten times or more. The rearrangement uses TRBV5-6 and TRBJ2-7; 11 bases fit TRBD2. This CDR3 region has 16 residues. J lost 2 bases, V lost 5 bases, and 9 bases had no gene match. The germline CDR1 and CDR2 sequences are SGHDT and YYEEEE. Here the CDR3 reads CASRRGLAGRTYEQYF. The CDR3 coding sequence is TGTGCCAGCAGGCGTGGACTAGCGGGTCGGACCTACGAGCAGTACTTC.

The sample holds many counts of this clonotype. The chain employs TRBV12-3 or TRBV12-4 and TRBJ1-4; D ambiguous. This CDR3 spans 15 amino acids. Trimming pared 5 bases from V and 4 bases from J, leaving 14 bases between. CDR3 bases: TGTGCCAGCAGTCAAGGGTGGGGTAGTAATGAAAAACTGTTTTTT. Protein sequence: CASSQGWGSNEKLFF.

This clonotype was observed at least ten times. The V gene is TRBV11-2, the J gene TRBJ2-7, with a possible D match to TRBD1 (5 bases). V was shortened by 4 bases and J by 5 bases, with 9 bases between the two germline ends. The CDR3 runs 12 residues. The germline V gene encodes CDR1 SGHAT and CDR2 FQNNGV. The CDR3 is CASSSTRDEQYF. The DNA for the CDR3 is TGTGCCAGCAGCTCGACCAGGGACGAGCAGTACTTC.

This clonotype was observed at least ten times. The chain carries TRBV3-1 and TRBJ2-6; 8 nucleotides agree with TRBD1. Germline V gives CDR1 LGHDT, CDR2 YNNKEL (reference sequence). This CDR3 comprises 19 residues. Trimming took 4 bases from V and 1 from J; bases not matched to a gene: 12. The CDR3 nucleotides read TGTGCCAGCAGCCCCACCCCCGGGACAGGCAAGTCTGGGGCCAACGTCCTGACTTTC. Translated, it gives CASSPTPGTGKSGANVLTF.

On this clonotype: One end of the junction is discordant with germline, which a read error may explain. The chain has TRBV3-1 and TRBJ1-5, with TRBD1 as a possible D gene (5 bases). This CDR3 region has 15 residues. The germline V gene encodes CDR1 LGHDT and CDR2 YNNKEL (reference sequence). The CDR3, as DNA: TGTGCCAACAGCCGTGGGACCGTTAGCAATCAGCCCCAGCATTTT. This translates into CANSRGTVSNQPQHF.